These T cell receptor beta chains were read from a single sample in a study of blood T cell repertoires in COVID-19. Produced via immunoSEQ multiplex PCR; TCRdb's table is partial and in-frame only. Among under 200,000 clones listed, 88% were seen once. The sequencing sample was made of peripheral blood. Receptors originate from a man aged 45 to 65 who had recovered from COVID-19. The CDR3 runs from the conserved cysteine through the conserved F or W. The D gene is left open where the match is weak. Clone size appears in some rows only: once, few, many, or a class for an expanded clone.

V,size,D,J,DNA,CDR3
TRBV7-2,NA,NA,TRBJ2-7,TGTGCCAGCAGCTGGGACTCTCGGGGGGAGCAGTACTTC,CASSWDSRGEQYF
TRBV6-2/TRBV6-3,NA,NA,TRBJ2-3,TGTGCCAGCAGTTACGTGGGACTTGGCACAGATACGCAGTATTTT,CASSYVGLGTDTQYF
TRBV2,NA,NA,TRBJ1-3,TGTGCCAGCAACGGGGGGCCTCCCTCTGGAAACACCATATATTTT,CASNGGPPSGNTIYF
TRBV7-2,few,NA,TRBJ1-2,TGTGCCAGCAGCTTAGATTCCAGTTCCTATGGCTACACCTTC,CASSLDSSSYGYTF
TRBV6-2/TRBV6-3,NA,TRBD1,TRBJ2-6,TGTGCCAGCAGTATTCTGACAGGGATTGGGGCTGGGGCCAACGTCCTGACTTTC,CASSILTGIGAGANVLTF
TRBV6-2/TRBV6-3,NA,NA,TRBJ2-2,TGTGCCAGCAGCTATCTAGGGCGGGGAAACACCGGGGAGCTGTTTTTT,CASSYLGRGNTGELFF
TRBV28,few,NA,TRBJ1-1,TGTGCCAGCAGTTGGGGCAGGGACACTGAAGCTTTCTTT,CASSWGRDTEAFF
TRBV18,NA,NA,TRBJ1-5,TGTGCCAGCTCACCCACCTCTACAGTCAATCAGCCCCAGCATTTT,CASSPTSTVNQPQHF
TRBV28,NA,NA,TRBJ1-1,TGTGCCAGCACCACAGGACAGCTTGAAGCTTTCTTT,CASTTGQLEAFF
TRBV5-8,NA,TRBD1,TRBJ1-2,TGTGCCAGCAGCTTGGGGACAGGGGGCAAAGGTGATGGCTACACCTTC,CASSLGTGGKGDGYTF
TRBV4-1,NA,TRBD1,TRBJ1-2,TGCGCCAGCAGCCAAGATCGGACAGGGCCATTTGGCTACACCTTC,CASSQDRTGPFGYTF
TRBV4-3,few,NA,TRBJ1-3,TGCGCCAGCAGCCAAGAACTCTTCTCTGGAAACACCATATATTTT,CASSQELFSGNTIYF
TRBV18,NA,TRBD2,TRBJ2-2,TGTGCCAGCTCACCCCCAGGACTAGCGGGGACCGGGGAGCTGTTTTTT,CASSPPGLAGTGELFF
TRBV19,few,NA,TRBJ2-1,TGTGCCAGTAGTCCGTCCCTCGCCTACAATGAGCAGTTCTTC,CASSPSLAYNEQFF
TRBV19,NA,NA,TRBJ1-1,TGTGCCAGTAGTACCATTAGCACTGAAGCTTTCTTT,CASSTISTEAFF
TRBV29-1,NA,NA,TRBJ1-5,TGCAGCGTTGAATTGGGGGGAAATAGCAATCAGCCCCAGCATTTT,CSVELGGNSNQPQHF
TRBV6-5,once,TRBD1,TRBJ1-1,TGTGCCAGCCGTTGGACAGGGGTGTACACTGAAGCTTTCTTT,CASRWTGVYTEAFF
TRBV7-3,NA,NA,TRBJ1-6,TGTGCCAGCAGCTTAACAGGCGTGGACAGTAATTCACCCCTCCACTTT,CASSLTGVDSNSPLHF
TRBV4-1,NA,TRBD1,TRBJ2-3,TGCGCCAGCTCTCCCGGGACAGGGCGGGGAGATACGCAGTATTTT,CASSPGTGRGDTQYF
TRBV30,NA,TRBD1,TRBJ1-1,TGTGCCTGGAGTGTACCGACAGGGGGTTGGAACACTGAAGCTTTCTTT,CAWSVPTGGWNTEAFF
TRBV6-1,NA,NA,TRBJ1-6,TGTGCCAGCAGTGAAATCCACAGTAAGATATATAATTCACCCCTCCACTTT,CASSEIHSKIYNSPLHF
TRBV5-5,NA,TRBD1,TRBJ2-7,TGTGCCAGCAGGTTGACAGGGGGCATATACGAGCAGTACTTC,CASRLTGGIYEQYF
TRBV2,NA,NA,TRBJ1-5,TGTGCCAGCAGTGAGACAGCGTTGGATCGCCCCCAGCATTTT,CASSETALDRPQHF
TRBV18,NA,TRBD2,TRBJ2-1,TGTGCCAGCTCACCACGTAGGAGCGGGACGGATGACAATGAGCAGTTCTTC,CASSPRRSGTDDNEQFF
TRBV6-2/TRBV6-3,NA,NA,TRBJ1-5,TGTGCCAGCAGTTACTCGGGCAGGGCGGTAGGACAGCCCCAGCATTTT,CASSYSGRAVGQPQHF
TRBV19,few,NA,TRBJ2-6,TGTGCCAGTAGTATACACGGGTCTGGGGCCAACGTCCTGACTTTC,CASSIHGSGANVLTF
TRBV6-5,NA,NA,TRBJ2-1,TGTGCCAGCAGTTACACGCCAGGGGCAGTGGGTGAGCAGTTCTTC,CASSYTPGAVGEQFF
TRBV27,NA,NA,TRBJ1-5,TGTGCCAGCAGTTTCGCAGGGGACCATCAGCCCCAGCATTTT,CASSFAGDHQPQHF
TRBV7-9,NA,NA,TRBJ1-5,TGTGCCAGCAGCTTAGCGAACGCCCAGCAGCCCCAGCATTTT,CASSLANAQQPQHF
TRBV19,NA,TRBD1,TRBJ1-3,TGTGCCAGTACTGTGACAGGGCGGTCTGGAAACACCATATATTTT,CASTVTGRSGNTIYF
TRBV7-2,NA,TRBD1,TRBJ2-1,TGTGCCAGCAGCTCCAACAGGGGCTCGGAGCAGTTCTTC,CASSSNRGSEQFF
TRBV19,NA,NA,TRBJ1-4,TGTGCCAGTAGTGCGGATCGTACAACTAATGAAAAACTGTTTTTT,CASSADRTTNEKLFF
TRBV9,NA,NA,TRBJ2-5,TGTGCCAGCAGCGTGGGCCTCCAAGAGACCCAGTACTTC,CASSVGLQETQYF
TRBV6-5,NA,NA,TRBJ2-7,TGTGCCAGCAGGAGGACGCGGGACAGTTCCTACGAGCAGTACTTC,CASRRTRDSSYEQYF
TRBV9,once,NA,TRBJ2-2,TGTGCCAGCAGCGCCTCCGTATCCAACACCGGGGAGCTGTTTTTT,CASSASVSNTGELFF
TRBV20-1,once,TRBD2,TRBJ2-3,TGCAGTGCTAGTAGCGGGAATCCAGATACGCAGTATTTT,CSASSGNPDTQYF
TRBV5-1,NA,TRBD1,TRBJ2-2,TGCGCCACCCGGTTCCGGACAGGGGCGAGCGGCGGGGAGCTGTTTTTT,CATRFRTGASGGELFF
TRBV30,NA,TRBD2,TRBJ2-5,TGTGCCTGGACTAGCGGAGAGACCCAGTACTTC,CAWTSGETQYF
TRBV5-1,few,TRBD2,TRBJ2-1,TGCGCCAGCAGTCCCCTAGCGGGTTTGAATGAGCAGTTCTTC,CASSPLAGLNEQFF
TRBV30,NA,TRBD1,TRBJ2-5,TGTGCCTGGAGCTTCACAGGGGAAGAGACCCAGTACTTC,CAWSFTGEETQYF
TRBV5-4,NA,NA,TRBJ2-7,TGTGCCAGCAGCTTAGCGTCCGGGCGGGGTTACGAGCAGTACTTC,CASSLASGRGYEQYF
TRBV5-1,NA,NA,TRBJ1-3,TGCGCCAGCAGCTTGGCTGGCAGGGGTTCGGGAAACACCATATATTTT,CASSLAGRGSGNTIYF
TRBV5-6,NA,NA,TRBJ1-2,TGTGCCAGCAGCTTAAATGAGGAGGCCCCAGGCTACACCTTC,CASSLNEEAPGYTF
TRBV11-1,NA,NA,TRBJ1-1,TGTGCCAGCCGCGGCGTGGCGTCTACTAACACTGAAGCTTTCTTT,CASRGVASTNTEAFF
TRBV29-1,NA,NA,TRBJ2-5,TGCAGCGCAAGGACCGGGACAGCGGGAGAGACCCAGTACTTC,CSARTGTAGETQYF
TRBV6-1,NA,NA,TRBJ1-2,TGTGCCAGCAGTGATCCCCAACGGGGTTTTGGCTACACCTTC,CASSDPQRGFGYTF
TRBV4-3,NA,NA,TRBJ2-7,TGCGCCAGCAGCCACCCATATCCTAGGGGGTTCTCCTACGAGCAGTACTTC,CASSHPYPRGFSYEQYF
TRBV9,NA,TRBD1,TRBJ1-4,TGTGCCAGCAGCGTAGTAGGGACAGGGGCCGGAGAAAAACTGTTTTTT,CASSVVGTGAGEKLFF
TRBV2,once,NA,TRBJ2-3,TGTGCCAGCAGTCTTAGGGGAACAGATACGCAGTATTTT,CASSLRGTDTQYF